The source of this T cell receptor beta chain is a study of tissue T cells after allogeneic stem cell transplantation. Using immunoSEQ multiplex PCR, the repertoire was profiled, and TCRdb retains in-frame clones only, with some absent. This sample has about 4,700 clones; approximately 72% occur once, and the top ten carry approximately 7%. The sample holds a few counts of this clone. Germline assignment: CDR1 SGHKS and CDR2 YYEKEE (reference sequence). The germline V and J ends were trimmed by 4 bases and 1 base, with 17 bases remaining between them. CDR3 length equals 16 residues. The chain carries TRBV5-5 and TRBJ2-5; D not certain. The receptor was derived from a male donor aged 60 or over with lung cancer. The sequenced sample was left colon tissue, obtained at autopsy. CDR3: CASSTPPMGFQETQYF. For the CDR3, the DNA is TGTGCCAGCAGCACCCCCCCGATGGGTTTCCAAGAGACCCAGTACTTC.